Listed here is a single T cell receptor (beta chain). No antigen is known for it. V was pared by 0 bases and J by 3 bases, with 7 bases of the junction left unmatched. Looked up from germline, CDR1 is SGHTA and CDR2 is FQGTGA. The CDR3 contains 17 residues. This sample is drawn from a study of cytomegalovirus exposure and HLA in healthy donors. Regarding the study as a whole: Several top significant clusters appeared, in a later analysis, to be linked to common viral pathogens.

The PCR was carried out with 60 Vbeta primers and 13 Jbeta primers. Only in-frame clones appear in the TCRdb table, and some are missing; sequencing was by immunoSEQ multiplex PCR. The sample holds about 120,000 clones, around 84% seen once. This sequence originates from a woman aged 25 to 45 in good health and CMV-seropositive. V usage is TRBV7-3 and J usage is TRBJ2-3; 9 positions match TRBD2. The source material was PBMCs. The CDR3 DNA reads as TGTGCCAGCAGCTTAACAGGGACAGCGGGGGGAACAGATACGCAGTATTTT. It codes for CASSLTGTAGGTDTQYF.